This passage covers 9 T cell receptor beta chains from one sample sequenced in a study of blood T cell repertoires in COVID-19. TCRdb keeps only in-frame clones here, not all; method: immunoSEQ multiplex PCR. The sample holds over 100,000 clones, more than 85% seen once. The specimen sequenced was peripheral blood. The origin of the receptors is a human donor with acute or convalescent COVID-19. The donor label of this sample is uncertain.

The V and J genes are TRBV7-9 and TRBJ2-1; TRBD2 might be the D (6 bases). Germline CDR1 is SEHNR and CDR2 is FQNEAQ (reference sequence). V was pared by 5 bases and J by 6 bases, with 8 bases between. The CDR3 loop spans 12 amino acids. The chain's CDR3 is CASSRGANEQFF. DNA of the CDR3: TGTGCCAGCAGCCGCGGGGCCAATGAGCAGTTCTTC.

V is TRBV7-2 and J is TRBJ1-4; no firm D call. The V gene's germline CDR1 is SGHTA and CDR2 FQGNSA. The V gene lost 1 base and the J gene lost 5 bases, with 8 bases spanning the gap. This CDR3 spans 14 amino acids. The CDR3 DNA is TGTGCCAGCAGCTTAGGGCAGGCGAATGAAAAACTGTTTTTT. Protein sequence: CASSLGQANEKLFF.

V usage is TRBV20-1 and J usage is TRBJ2-7; 7 bases are shared with TRBD2. The CDR3 has 13 residues. CDR1 is DFQATT, CDR2 SNEGSKA, per germline (reference sequence). The junction had 5 bases not matched to a gene; V was cut back by 3 bases and J by 3 bases. CDR3 nucleotides: TGCAGTGCTAGTCGGGGGAGGGACTACGAGCAGTACTTC. It specifies CSASRGRDYEQYF.

V gene TRBV7-2 combines with J gene TRBJ2-5, with 8 bases fitting TRBD2. The CDR3 totals 16 residues. V lost 1 base to trimming and J lost 2 bases; unmatched junction nucleotides: 6. Germline V gene data show CDR1 as SGHTA and CDR2 as FQGNSA. The CDR3 region is CASSLGIRGGQETQYF. In nucleotides, the CDR3 is TGTGCCAGCAGCTTAGGGATTCGGGGGGGACAAGAGACCCAGTACTTC.

The rearrangement uses TRBV19 and TRBJ2-3; TRBD2 matches at 9 bases. Trimming at V came to 3 bases and at J to 3 bases, leaving 4 bases not matched to a gene. CDR1 is LNHDA, CDR2 SQIVND, per germline (reference sequence). The CDR3 has 15 residues. CDR3 in amino acids: CASSIAGGPTDTQYF. The CDR3 nucleotides read TGTGCCAGTAGTATTGCGGGAGGGCCGACAGATACGCAGTATTTT. Variable domain in full (rest from reference TRBV19 and TRBJ2-3): DGGITQSPKYLFRKEGQNVTLSCEQNLNHDAMYWYRQDPGQGLRLIYYSQIVNDFQKGDIAEGYSVSREKKESFPLTVTSAQKNPTAFYLCASSIAGGPTDTQYFGPGTRLTVL.

V usage is TRBV25-1 and J usage is TRBJ1-2; perhaps TRBD1 as D (6 bases). CDR1 MGHDK and CDR2 SYGVNS come from the germline V gene. Deletions cut 1 base from V and 3 bases from J, with 21 bases between. CDR3 size: 18 residues. The CDR3 here is CASSEFSKAGQGYYGYTF. The CDR3 DNA sequence: TGTGCCAGCAGTGAATTCTCTAAGGCAGGGCAGGGGTACTATGGCTACACCTTC.

V gene TRBV6-5 combines with J gene TRBJ2-7; tentative D call: TRBD2 (6 bases). Between the trimmed V and J ends, which lost 2 bases and 3 bases, there was a span of 14 bases. Per the germline V gene, CDR1 is MNHEY and CDR2 is SVGAGI. This CDR3 contains 15 residues. The chain's CDR3 is CASSYLMGGNYEQYF. In nucleotides, the CDR3 is TGTGCCAGCAGTTACCTCATGGGAGGCAACTACGAGCAGTACTTC.

The chain carries TRBV19 and TRBJ1-5; TRBD1 aligns across 7 bases. In germline, CDR1 is LNHDA, CDR2 SQIVND (reference sequence). This CDR3 spans 16 amino acids. The junction had 13 bases not matched to a gene; V was cut back by 4 bases and J by 7 bases. The CDR3 DNA is TGTGCCAGTAGTACAACAGGGGCCCACCCGTCGCAGCCCCAGCATTTT. Protein sequence: CASSTTGAHPSQPQHF.

The chain recombines TRBV6-6 with TRBJ1-5; D unresolved. CDR1 is MNHNY, CDR2 SVGAGI, per germline (reference sequence). The V and J ends lost 0 bases and 7 bases respectively, with 10 bases between them. CDR3 length: 14 residues. The chain's CDR3 is CASSYSSAGQPQHF. As DNA, the CDR3 is TGTGCCAGCAGTTACTCCTCTGCAGGCCAGCCCCAGCATTTT.